Following are 6 T cell receptor beta chains from one sample sequenced in a study of blood T cell repertoires in COVID-19. The method was immunoSEQ multiplex PCR; TCRdb's version includes in-frame clones alone and lacks a portion of them. The table records about 190,000 clones, 70% to 85% of them present only once. The source material was PBMCs or T cells enriched from blood (not recorded which). Receptors were obtained from a woman in her twenties or thirties who had recovered from COVID-19.

The chain employs TRBV14 and TRBJ1-5; D is uncertain. This CDR3 spans 13 amino acids. Germline lookup yields CDR1 SGHDN and CDR2 FVKESK. V dropped 1 base and J dropped 2 bases, with 3 bases sitting between them. CDR3: CASSQGGNQPQHF. Here the CDR3 DNA reads TGTGCCAGCAGCCAAGGAGGCAATCAGCCCCAGCATTTT.

This chain joins TRBV6-5 and TRBJ2-7, with unresolved D. This CDR3 has 14 residues. Germline CDR1 is MNHEY and CDR2 is SVGAGI. V was shortened by 6 bases and J by 9 bases, with 21 bases between the two germline ends. The CDR3 region has the DNA TGTGCCAGCAGCCAAGAAAGTTGGGCTACGTGGCAGTACTTC. Protein product: CASSQESWATWQYF.

The chain links TRBV5-1 to TRBJ2-1; 11 nucleotides align to TRBD2. V trimming: 5 bases; J trimming: 5 bases; junction bases outside the gene matches: 6. The CDR3 is 15 residues long. Per the germline V gene, CDR1 is SGHRS and CDR2 is YFSETQ. The CDR3 coding sequence is TGCGCCAGCAGAAGGGGACTAGCGGCAAACAATGAGCAGTTCTTC. It codes for CASRRGLAANNEQFF. The full variable domain, with the rest looked up from reference TRBV5-1 and TRBJ2-1, is KAGVTQTPRYLIKTRGQQVTLSCSPISGHRSVSWYQQTPGQGLQFLFEYFSETQRNKGNFPGRFSGRQFSNSRSEMNVSTLELGDSALYLCASRRGLAANNEQFFGPGTRLTVL.

J is TRBJ2-1 and V is TRBV28; no definite D call. With 6 bases removed from V and 1 base from J, the gap between germline ends came to 7 bases. CDR3 size: 13 residues. Germline-derived CDR1 and CDR2 are MDHEN and SYDVKM. CDR3 loop: CASSRKSYNEQFF. CDR3 DNA sequence: TGTGCCAGCAGCAGAAAATCCTACAATGAGCAGTTCTTC.

The J gene is TRBJ2-5, the V gene TRBV5-1; 12 bases fit TRBD1. V was clipped by 7 bases and J by 2 bases; unmatched bases: 12. This CDR3 spans 17 amino acids. Germline V gene data show CDR1 as SGHRS and CDR2 as YFSETQ. The CDR3 reads CASGPGQGAGYQETQYF. CDR3 bases: TGCGCCAGCGGTCCGGGACAGGGGGCAGGGTATCAAGAGACCCAGTACTTC.

In DNA form, the CDR3 reads TGCGCCAGCAGCTTGGTGAGGGACACCGGGGAGCTGTTTTTT. This gives the protein CASSLVRDTGELFF. The rearrangement links TRBV5-1 to TRBJ2-2; D may be TRBD2 (5 bases). The V end lost 0 bases, the J end lost 3 bases, and 6 bases lay between the germline ends. The CDR3 extends over 14 amino acids. Per the germline V gene, CDR1 is SGHRS and CDR2 is YFSETQ. Looking up the rest from reference TRBV5-1 and TRBJ2-2 gives the full variable domain: KAGVTQTPRYLIKTRGQQVTLSCSPISGHRSVSWYQQTPGQGLQFLFEYFSETQRNKGNFPGRFSGRQFSNSRSEMNVSTLELGDSALYLCASSLVRDTGELFFGEGSRLTVL.